Listed below are T cell receptor beta chains from one sample, sequenced in a study of T-cell memory formation after mild COVID-19. TCRdb used MiXCR to reprocess the 5' RACE reads, holding one entry per CDR3 protein. The sample lists fewer than 650,000 distinct CDR3 sequences; roughly 17% were seen once. The sequencing input was PBMCs or a T cell subset sorted from them (not recorded which). The receptors were gathered from an adult woman who had mild COVID-19 (a few samples of this study predate the infection). Cell type and time point are not known. CDR3s include the opening cysteine and the closing phenylalanine or tryptophan. A D gene is named only where the DNA matches it firmly. A row's size may be missing; if present it is once, few, many or a size class.

CDR3 | DNA | J | D | size | V
CASSHRIGRGRYTEAFF | TGTGCCAGCAGCCATCGAATCGGTCGAGGGCGGTACACTGAAGCTTTCTTT | TRBJ1-1 | . | few | TRBV3-1
CASSRDFMDTQYF | TGTGCCAGCAGTAGGGACTTTATGGATACGCAGTATTTT | TRBJ2-3 | . | few | TRBV6-6
CASSYWGLAGGDEQFF | TGTGCCAGCAGTTACTGGGGACTAGCGGGAGGAGATGAGCAGTTCTTC | TRBJ2-1 | TRBD2 | . | TRBV6-2/TRBV6-3
CASRLNQETQYF | TGTGCCAGCAGACTAAACCAAGAGACCCAGTACTTC | TRBJ2-5 | . | . | TRBV6-5
CASSLGGSRQGIEQYF | TGTGCCAGCAGCTTAGGAGGAAGCCGACAGGGGATCGAGCAGTACTTC | TRBJ2-7 | TRBD1 | . | TRBV13
CASSRSIGQTSSYEQYF | TGCGCCAGCAGCCGCAGCATTGGACAGACTAGCTCCTACGAGCAGTACTTC | TRBJ2-7 | . | few | TRBV4-3
CASSYSGAHNEQFF | TGTGCCAGCAGTTACTCAGGAGCCCACAATGAGCAGTTCTTC | TRBJ2-1 | . | few | TRBV6-5
CASSVGQATYEQYF | TGTGCCAGCAGCGTAGGACAGGCCACCTACGAGCAGTACTTC | TRBJ2-7 | . | . | TRBV9
CASNFGGTRPTQYF | TGTGCCAGCAACTTTGGCGGGACACGGCCGACCCAGTACTTC | TRBJ2-5 | . | . | TRBV7-8
CASSLGTSGSSTDTQYF | TGTGCCAGTAGCCTCGGGACTAGCGGGAGTAGCACAGATACGCAGTATTTT | TRBJ2-3 | TRBD2 | few | TRBV19
CASSLARVAGANVLTF | TGTGCCAGCAGCTTAGCCCGAGTGGCTGGGGCCAACGTCCTGACTTTC | TRBJ2-6 | . | . | TRBV11-2
CASSRRGVRDTWETQYF | TGTGCCAGCAGCCGACGGGGGGTTCGAGACACCTGGGAGACCCAGTACTTC | TRBJ2-5 | TRBD2 | few | TRBV7-9
CASSPRFGGETQYF | TGTGCCAGCAGCCCGAGATTCGGGGGAGAGACCCAGTACTTC | TRBJ2-5 | . | once | TRBV7-9
CASRRIAGGSTDTQYF | TGTGCCAGCAGGAGAATAGCGGGAGGTAGCACAGATACGCAGTATTTT | TRBJ2-3 | TRBD2 | . | TRBV6-2/TRBV6-3
CASRLAGGGTDTQYF | TGTGCCAGCAGATTGGCGGGAGGTGGCACAGATACGCAGTATTTT | TRBJ2-3 | TRBD2 | . | TRBV5-5
CASSRWGETQYF | TGTGCCAGCAGCCGGTGGGGAGAGACCCAGTACTTC | TRBJ2-5 | . | . | TRBV6-5
CASSIDLASEAFF | TGTGCCAGTAGTATAGATTTAGCAAGCGAAGCTTTCTTT | TRBJ1-1 | . | . | TRBV19
CASSSPAGLQAFF | TGTGCCAGCAGTTCGCCAGCAGGGCTCCAAGCTTTCTTT | TRBJ1-1 | . | . | TRBV6-5
CASSYSGVGRYEQYF | TGTGCCAGCAGTTACTCTGGAGTCGGAAGGTACGAGCAGTACTTC | TRBJ2-7 | . | few | TRBV6-5
CASSLRTGGYETQYF | TGTGCCAGCAGTTTACGGACAGGGGGCTATGAGACCCAGTACTTC | TRBJ2-5 | TRBD1 | . | TRBV12-3/TRBV12-4